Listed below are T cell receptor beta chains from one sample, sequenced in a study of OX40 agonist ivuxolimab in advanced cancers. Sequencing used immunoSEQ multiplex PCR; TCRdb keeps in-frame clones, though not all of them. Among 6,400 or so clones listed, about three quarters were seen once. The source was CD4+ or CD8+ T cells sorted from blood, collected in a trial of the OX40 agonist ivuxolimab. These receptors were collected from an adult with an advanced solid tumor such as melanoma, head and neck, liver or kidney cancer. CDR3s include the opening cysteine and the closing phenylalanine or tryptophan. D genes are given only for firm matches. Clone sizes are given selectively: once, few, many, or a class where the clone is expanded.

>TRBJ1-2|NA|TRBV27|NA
TGTGCCAGCAGTTCTATCGACCGCTATGGCTACACCTTC
CASSSIDRYGYTF
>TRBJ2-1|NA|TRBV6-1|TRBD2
TGTGCCAGCAGGGATCTAAAGCGGGAGGGCGCCAAGCAGTTCTTC
CASRDLKREGAKQFF
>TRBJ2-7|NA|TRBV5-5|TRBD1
TGTGCCAGCAGCTACGGACAGGGTTACGAGCAGTACTTC
CASSYGQGYEQYF
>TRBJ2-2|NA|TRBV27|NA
TGTGCCAGCAGTTTATGGGGGTCTACGAACACCGGGGAGCTGTTTTTT
CASSLWGSTNTGELFF
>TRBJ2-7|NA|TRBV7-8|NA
TGTGCCAGCAGCCCTGGGGGGTACGAGCAGTACTTC
CASSPGGYEQYF
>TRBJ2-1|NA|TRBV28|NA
TGTGCCACCTCCTACAATGAGCAGTTCTTC
CATSYNEQFF
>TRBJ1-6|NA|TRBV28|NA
TGTGCCAGCAGCCGCAGGACAGAGAGTGAAAATTCACCCCTCCACTTT
CASSRRTESENSPLHF
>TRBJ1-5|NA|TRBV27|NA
TGTGCCAGCAGTTTATCCGGTGATCAGCCCCAGCATTTT
CASSLSGDQPQHF
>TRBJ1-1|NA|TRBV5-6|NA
TGTGCCAGCAGCAAAAACCCCGACGGGGCTGAAGCTTTCTTT
CASSKNPDGAEAFF
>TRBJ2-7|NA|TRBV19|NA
TGTGCCAGTAGTATACCCGCAGGGCGCGAGCAGTACTTC
CASSIPAGREQYF
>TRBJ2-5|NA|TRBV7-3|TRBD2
TGTGCCAGCAGCTCAGGACTAGCGGGAGAGGCGGGAGAGACCCAGTACTTC
CASSSGLAGEAGETQYF
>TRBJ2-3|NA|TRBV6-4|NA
TGTGCCAGCAGTGACTCGCAGGGTGCAGATACGCAGTATTTT
CASSDSQGADTQYF
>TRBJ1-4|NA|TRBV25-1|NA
TGTGCCAGCAGTGGCAACAGTAATAATGAAAAACTGTTTTTT
CASSGNSNNEKLFF
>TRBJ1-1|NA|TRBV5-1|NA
TGCGCCAGCAGCTTGGCCGGGGGGAACACTGAAGCTTTCTTT
CASSLAGGNTEAFF
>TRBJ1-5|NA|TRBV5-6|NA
TGTGCCAGCAGCTCCATTACAGGTGGTGATCAGCCCCAGCATTTT
CASSSITGGDQPQHF
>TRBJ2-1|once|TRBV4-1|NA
TGCGCCAGCAGCCTCGACCACAATGAGCAGTTCTTC
CASSLDHNEQFF
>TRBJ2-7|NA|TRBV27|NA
TGTGCCAGCAGTTTATCCCCCCCCTACGAGCAGTACTTC
CASSLSPPYEQYF
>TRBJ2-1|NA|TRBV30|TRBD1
TGTGCCTGGACAGGGGGCATCCGAAGCTCCTACAATGAGCAGTTCTTC
CAWTGGIRSSYNEQFF
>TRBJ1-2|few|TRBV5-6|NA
TGTGCCAGCAGCTCAGGAGAACTGTATGGCTACACCTTC
CASSSGELYGYTF
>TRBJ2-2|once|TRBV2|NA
TGTGCCAGTCGGTTGGGGACCGGGGAGCTGTTTTTT
CASRLGTGELFF
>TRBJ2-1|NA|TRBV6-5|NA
TGTGCCAGCAGTTACTCCACTAGTTACGATGAGCAGTTCTTC
CASSYSTSYDEQFF
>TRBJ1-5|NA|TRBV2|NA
TGTGCCAGCAGGATGGAGAATCAGCCCCAGCATTTT
CASRMENQPQHF
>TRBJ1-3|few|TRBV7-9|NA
TGTGCCAGCACCCGAACGCCTGACGACACCATATATTTT
CASTRTPDDTIYF
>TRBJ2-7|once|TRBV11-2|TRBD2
TGTGCCAGCAGCTTAGGGGCGGTAGCGGGGGGCTACGAGCAGTACTTC
CASSLGAVAGGYEQYF
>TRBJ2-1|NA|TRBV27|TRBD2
TGTGCCAGCAGTTGGGGGGGGAGGAACAATGAGCAGTTCTTC
CASSWGGRNNEQFF
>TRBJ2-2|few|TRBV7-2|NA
TGTGCCAGCAGCTTAGTTACCCCCACCGGGGAGCTGTTTTTT
CASSLVTPTGELFF
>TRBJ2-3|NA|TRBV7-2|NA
TGTGCCAGCGCTAGTCTAGATACGCAGTATTTT
CASASLDTQYF
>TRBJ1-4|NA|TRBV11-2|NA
TGTGCCAGCAGCTTAGGGACAGTTTGGGACGAAAAACTGTTTTTT
CASSLGTVWDEKLFF
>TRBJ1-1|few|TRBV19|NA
TGTGCCAGTAGTATAGGGAGCGCTGAAGCTTTCTTT
CASSIGSAEAFF
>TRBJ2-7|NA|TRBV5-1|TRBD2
TGCGCCAGCAGCCGACCACTAGCGGGGGACTCCTACGAGCAGTACTTC
CASSRPLAGDSYEQYF
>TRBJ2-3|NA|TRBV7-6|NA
TGTGCCAGCAGCTCTGTCGGAGATACGCAGTATTTT
CASSSVGDTQYF
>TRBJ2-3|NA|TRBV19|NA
TGTGCCAGTAGTCCCTCCGAAGGACTTCGCACAGATACGCAGTATTTT
CASSPSEGLRTDTQYF
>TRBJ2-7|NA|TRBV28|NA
TGTGCCAGCAGTTTTCGGGCCGCTAATAACGAGCAGTACTTC
CASSFRAANNEQYF
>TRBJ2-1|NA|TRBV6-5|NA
TGTGCCAGCAGTTACTCAGGGGTTTCGTACAATGAGCAGTTCTTC
CASSYSGVSYNEQFF
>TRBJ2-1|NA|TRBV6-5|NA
TGTGCCAGCAGTTACTCGGTCTGGAATGAGCAGTTCTTC
CASSYSVWNEQFF
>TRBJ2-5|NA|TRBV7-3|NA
TGTGCCAGCAGCTTAATGGGGCAGGGACAAGAGACCCAGTACTTC
CASSLMGQGQETQYF
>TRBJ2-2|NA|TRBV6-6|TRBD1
TGTGCCAGCAGCGTTAAGAGGACAGGGACCACCGGGGAGCTGTTTTTT
CASSVKRTGTTGELFF
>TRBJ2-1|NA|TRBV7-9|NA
TGTGCCAGCACCAGGGGGGACAATGAGCAGTTCTTC
CASTRGDNEQFF
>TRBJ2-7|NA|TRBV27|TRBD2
TGTGCCAGCAGTGGTGGGGGGACTAGCGGGAGAAAATACGAGCAGTACTTC
CASSGGGTSGRKYEQYF
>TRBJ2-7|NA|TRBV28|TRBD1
TGTGCCACCTTGTCTGGACAGGGGGCTTACGAGCAGTACTTC
CATLSGQGAYEQYF
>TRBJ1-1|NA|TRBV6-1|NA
TGTGCCAGCAGTGCGCCTCCTAGACCAATGAACACTGAAGCTTTCTTT
CASSAPPRPMNTEAFF
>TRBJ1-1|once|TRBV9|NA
TGTGCCAGCACCCCCCCCGGCGCTGAAGCTTTCTTT
CASTPPGAEAFF
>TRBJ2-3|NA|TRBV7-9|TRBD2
TGTGCCAGCAGCGCCCCTAGCGGGCCTAGCACAGATACGCAGTATTTT
CASSAPSGPSTDTQYF
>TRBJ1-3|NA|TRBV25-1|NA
TGTGCCAGCAGTCCCTCGGGAAACACCATATATTTT
CASSPSGNTIYF
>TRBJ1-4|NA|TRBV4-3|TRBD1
TGCGCCAGCAGCCAAGATCGTGGACAGGGAGGTGAAAAACTGTTTTTT
CASSQDRGQGGEKLFF
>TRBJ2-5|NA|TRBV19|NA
TGTGCCAGTATTGGGCCATCTCCCGGGGGCCAAGAGACCCAGTACTTC
CASIGPSPGGQETQYF
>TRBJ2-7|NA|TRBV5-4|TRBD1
TGTGCCAGCAGCTACCGGGACAGGGGTGCACGCGAGCAGTACTTC
CASSYRDRGAREQYF